This record concerns one TCR beta chain sequence. This CDR3 has 15 amino acids. CDR1 SGHVS and CDR2 FNYEAQ come from the germline V gene. Trimming stripped 5 bases from V and 8 bases from J, with 19 bases between. This specimen comes from a study of blood T cell repertoires in COVID-19. Profiling relied on immunoSEQ multiplex PCR, and the TCRdb table lists in-frame clones only, not all of them. The profile covers 150,000 to 250,000 clones, with around 90% appearing a single time and 2% to 2.5% taken by the ten largest. The J gene is TRBJ2-1, the V gene TRBV7-6; perhaps TRBD2 as D (6 bases). This sequence was found in a woman aged 25 to 45 who had recovered from COVID-19. Sequenced input: PBMCs or T cells enriched from blood (not recorded which). The CDR3 DNA sequence: TGTGCCAGCAGCCCGGAGCCTCTAAGCGGGCATGAGCAGTTCTTC. It encodes CASSPEPLSGHEQFF.